The 31 T cell receptor beta chains listed next were all sequenced from one sample in a study of shared clonotypes between healthy human individuals. CD45RO-negative, CCR7-selected cells formed the naive CD8 fraction, which excluded terminally differentiated effector memory CD45RA+ cells. Sequencing was performed with immunoSEQ multiplex PCR; in TCRdb, only in-frame clones are kept and a portion is missing. The repertoire includes about 2.1 million clones, about 93% of them detected once, and 1.5% to 2% sits in the top ten. Sequencing input: naive CD8+ T cells from PBMCs. These receptors were taken from a man between 18 and 29 years old in good health. Some clones in this sample may be carry-over from other donors' samples.

This chain joins TRBV18 and TRBJ2-7; D might be TRBD1 or TRBD2, each matching 5 bases. Trimming removed 7 bases from V and 6 bases from J, with 13 bases in between. The germline V gene encodes CDR1 KGHSH and CDR2 LQKENI. The CDR3 totals 12 residues. For the CDR3, the DNA is TGTGCCAGCTATGGGACGTCAGGCGAGCAGTACTTC. Translation gives CASYGTSGEQYF.

This rearrangement joins TRBV7-8 to TRBJ2-5; TRBD2 matches at 9 bases. The germline V gene encodes CDR1 SGHVS and CDR2 FQNEAQ. The CDR3 loop spans 15 amino acids. V was pared by 5 bases and J by 1 base, with 5 bases of the junction left unmatched. The CDR3 coding sequence is TGTGCCAGCAGCGGACTAGCGAAATCCCAAGAGACCCAGTACTTC. As protein: CASSGLAKSQETQYF. The variable domain in full, with the rest retrieved from reference TRBV7-8 and TRBJ2-5, is GAGVSQSPRYKVAKRGQDVALRCDPISGHVSLFWYQQALGQGPEFLTYFQNEAQLDKSGLPSDRFFAERPEGSVSTLKIQRTQQEDSAVYLCASSGLAKSQETQYFGPGTRLLVL.

The rearrangement uses TRBV7-2 and TRBJ2-1; no clear D. Germline V gene sequence: CDR1 SGHTA, CDR2 FQGNSA. Trimming removed 1 base from V and 5 bases from J, with 12 bases in between. The CDR3 totals 15 residues. Written as DNA, the CDR3 is TGTGCCAGCAGCTTAGTTATCTTCCGGGACAATGAGCAGTTCTTC. The encoded protein is CASSLVIFRDNEQFF. Combining the CDR3 with reference TRBV7-2 and TRBJ2-1 gives the whole variable domain GAGVSQSPSNKVTEKGKDVELRCDPISGHTALYWYRQSLGQGLEFLIYFQGNSAPDKSGLPSDRFSAERTGGSVSTLTIQRTQQEDSAVYLCASSLVIFRDNEQFFGPGTRLTVL.

The gene calls are TRBV11-3 and TRBJ2-1; 7 bases fit TRBD1. CDR3 size: 16 residues. V gave up 4 bases and J gave up 4 bases; unmatched junction bases: 10. Germline assignment: CDR1 SGHNT and CDR2 YENEEA. CDR3 loop: CASSSRTGLYYNEQFF. The CDR3 DNA sequence: TGTGCCAGCAGCTCCAGGACAGGCCTCTATTACAATGAGCAGTTCTTC.

V is TRBV10-3 and J is TRBJ1-2; 9 bases are shared with TRBD1. The CDR3 totals 13 residues. Germline CDR1 ENHRY, CDR2 SYGVKD. Trimming at V came to 6 bases and at J to 3 bases, leaving 2 bases not matched to a gene. The CDR3 spells CAIRDRGDYGYTF. The CDR3 DNA reads TGTGCCATCAGGGACAGGGGAGACTATGGCTACACCTTC.

This sequence joins TRBV7-9 and TRBJ2-1; D gene ambiguous. Germline CDR1 reads SEHNR; CDR2 reads FQNEAQ (reference sequence). This CDR3 region has 19 residues. V was cut by 4 bases and J by 0 bases, with 22 bases left in between. CDR3 sequence reads: CASSSFVVSAFSSYNEQFF. Here the CDR3 DNA reads TGTGCCAGCAGCTCATTCGTTGTTTCGGCTTTTAGCTCCTACAATGAGCAGTTCTTC.

The gene calls are TRBV7-9 and TRBJ2-7; maybe TRBD2 (6 bases). The germline gives CDR1 SEHNR, CDR2 FQNEAQ (reference sequence). The CDR3 extends over 16 amino acids. The V gene lost 3 bases and the J gene lost 3 bases, with 18 bases spanning the gap. This CDR3 reads CASSFRAEGLLYEQYF. In nucleotides, the CDR3 is TGTGCCAGCAGCTTCCGGGCGGAGGGGCTTCTCTACGAGCAGTACTTC.

The genes are TRBV7-9 and TRBJ2-3; 8 bases are shared with TRBD1. Germline-derived CDR1 and CDR2 are SEHNR and FQNEAQ (reference sequence). Germline trimming cut 3 bases from V and 2 bases from J; bases unmatched to any gene: 7. The CDR3 contains 16 residues. The CDR3 sequence is CASSFPGGLDTDTQYF. CDR3 nucleotide sequence: TGTGCCAGCAGCTTCCCAGGGGGCCTCGACACAGATACGCAGTATTTT.

The chain joins TRBV5-6 to TRBJ2-5; D might be TRBD1 (5 bases). This CDR3 is 12 amino acids long. The V gene's germline CDR1 is SGHDT and CDR2 YYEEEE. Trimming stripped 0 bases from V and 5 bases from J, with 5 bases between. The CDR3 region has the DNA TGTGCCAGCAGCTTGGCAGGGGAGACCCAGTACTTC. Its translation: CASSLAGETQYF.

CDR3 DNA: TGTGCCAGCAGCCCCAGGTCCGGCGAGCAGTACTTC. Its translation is CASSPRSGEQYF. The J gene is TRBJ2-7, the V gene TRBV11-3; no clear D gene. The V gene's germline CDR1 is SGHNT and CDR2 YENEEA. CDR3 size: 12 residues. Trimming took off 5 bases at V and 6 bases at J, with 11 bases between the two ends.

This clone was recorded only once. The V and J genes are TRBV28 and TRBJ2-7; 10 bases agree with TRBD2. Trimming at V came to 5 bases and at J to 3 bases, leaving 4 bases not matched to a gene. This CDR3 has 14 residues. Germline V CDR1 and CDR2: MDHEN, SYDVKM. CDR3 in DNA: TGTGCCAGCAGTGGACTAGCGGCCCTCTACGAGCAGTACTTC. This sequence encodes CASSGLAALYEQYF.

The chain joins TRBV27 to TRBJ1-1; D uncertain. V lost 6 bases to trimming and J lost 1 base, with 9 bases between them. CDR3 length equals 13 residues. Germline loops: CDR1 MNHEY, CDR2 SMNVEV (reference sequence). The CDR3 loop is CASRDLENTEAFF. The CDR3 nucleotides read TGTGCCAGCAGGGACCTAGAGAACACTGAAGCTTTCTTT.

The V and J genes are TRBV19 and TRBJ2-7, with TRBD1 matching 9 bases. Germline V gives CDR1 LNHDA, CDR2 SQIVND (reference sequence). The CDR3 runs to 15 residues. V lost 8 bases, J lost 1 base, and 9 bases stayed unmatched. This CDR3 is CASAPGTGTSYEQYF. The CDR3, as DNA: TGTGCCAGTGCCCCCGGGACAGGGACTTCCTACGAGCAGTACTTC.

In this sample, this clone turned up once. The chain links TRBV2 to TRBJ2-3, with 8 nucleotides matching TRBD1. CDR1 and CDR2 (germline): SNHLY, FYNNEI. The trim removed 4 bases at V and 2 bases at J, leaving 5 bases unmatched. The CDR3 extends over 15 amino acids. The CDR3 bases are TGTGCCAGCAGTGGGACAGGGTCAATCACAGATACGCAGTATTTT. It specifies CASSGTGSITDTQYF.

This chain connects TRBV4-1 to TRBJ1-1, with unresolved D. The V end was cut by 0 bases, the J end by 5 bases, with 10 bases between. Germline V gives CDR1 MGHRA, CDR2 YSYEKL. This CDR3 contains 14 residues. The CDR3 loop reads CASSQDLGITEAFF. CDR3 DNA sequence: TGCGCCAGCAGCCAAGATCTAGGGATTACTGAAGCTTTCTTT.

The chain uses TRBV28 and TRBJ1-1, with D possibly being TRBD1 (6 bases). CDR1 MDHEN and CDR2 SYDVKM come from the germline V gene. Trimming removed 5 bases from V and 6 bases from J, with 16 bases in between. The CDR3 is 14 residues long. DNA for the CDR3: TGTGCCAGCAGTCTCAGGGGCCTTAGGGCTGAAGCTTTCTTT. Its protein product is CASSLRGLRAEAFF.

Of note for this clone: Other nucleotide sequences in the sample specify the same CDR3. This chain links TRBV6-1 with TRBJ2-3; 9 positions agree with TRBD2. The trim removed 8 bases at V and 0 bases at J, leaving 3 bases unmatched. The germline CDR1 and CDR2 sequences are MNHNS and SASEGT. The CDR3 length is 14 residues. The CDR3, as DNA: TGTGCCAGCTCAACTAGCGGGAGCACAGATACGCAGTATTTT. Protein product: CASSTSGSTDTQYF.

The rearrangement joins TRBV28 to TRBJ2-1, with D perhaps TRBD2 (5 bases). Trimming cost V 6 bases and J 4 bases, with 22 bases left between them. This CDR3 region has 17 residues. The germline V gene has CDR1 MDHEN and CDR2 SYDVKM. CDR3 residues: CASSLKLDYRGYNEQFF. CDR3 in DNA: TGTGCCAGCAGCCTCAAACTCGATTATCGAGGGTACAATGAGCAGTTCTTC.

Remarks on this clone: Other nucleotide sequences in the sample specify the same CDR3. This chain links TRBV6-1 with TRBJ2-7, with 9 bases fitting TRBD2. The CDR3 loop spans 15 amino acids. V was pared by 1 base and J by 2 bases, with 3 bases of the junction left unmatched. Germline-derived CDR1 and CDR2 are MNHNS and SASEGT. CDR3 loop: CASSEGASGTYEQYF. As DNA, the CDR3 is TGTGCCAGCAGTGAAGGGGCTAGCGGGACCTACGAGCAGTACTTC.

In DNA, the CDR3 is TGTGCCAGCTCGCCAATCTCAAGGGGCTCAGAGGACTATGGCTACACCTTC. It specifies CASSPISRGSEDYGYTF. The chain links TRBV18 to TRBJ1-2; a weak D match, TRBD1 (5 bases). V was pared by 6 bases and J by 3 bases, with 23 bases between. Germline values: CDR1 KGHSH, CDR2 LQKENI. CDR3 length: 17 residues.

CDR3 nucleotides: TGCGCCAGCAGTGAGTCGCCCGGCCCCGGGCTCGTTCGGTACGAGCAGTACTTC. Its translation: CASSESPGPGLVRYEQYF. The chain is built from TRBV10-1 and TRBJ2-7; no definite D call. The V end lost 0 bases, the J end lost 4 bases, and 22 bases lay between the germline ends. Per the germline V gene, CDR1 is WNHNN and CDR2 is SYGVQD (reference sequence). This CDR3 region has 18 residues.

The chain couples TRBV29-1 to TRBJ1-1; weak D call: TRBD1 (5 bases). V lost 7 bases to trimming and J lost 6 bases, with 15 bases between them. CDR1 is SQVTM and CDR2 is ANQGSEA in the germline V gene. The CDR3 is 12 residues long. The CDR3 coding sequence is TGCAGCGCCACCGACAGAGGTGCTGAAGCTTTCTTT. Translating it yields CSATDRGAEAFF.

With respect to this clone: The same CDR3 can be traced to other DNA sequences in this sample. CDR3 region: CASSFGLSYEQYF. Written as DNA, the CDR3 is TGTGCCAGCAGCTTTGGGCTTTCCTACGAGCAGTACTTC. This chain connects TRBV7-9 to TRBJ2-7, with D uncertain. CDR3 length equals 13 residues. Trimming took off 3 bases at V and 1 base at J, with 7 bases between the two ends. Germline V gene sequence: CDR1 SEHNR, CDR2 FQNEAQ (reference sequence).

This clone was observed once. This rearrangement joins TRBV6-1 to TRBJ2-7; D assignment may be TRBD1 or TRBD2 (5 bases each). The CDR3 spans 13 residues. From germline, CDR1 is MNHNS and CDR2 SASEGT. Trimming removed 3 bases at V and 7 bases at J, with 13 bases between. The CDR3 DNA reads as TGTGCCAGCAGTGATGGGCAGGGCGGGGAGCAGTACTTC. This encodes CASSDGQGGEQYF.

J is TRBJ2-7 and V is TRBV5-5, with 8 bases that match TRBD1. CDR3 size: 13 residues. Trimming took 4 bases from V and 8 from J; bases not matched to a gene: 8. CDR1 is SGHKS, CDR2 YYEKEE, per germline (reference sequence). The CDR3 nucleotides are TGTGCCAGCAGCCCAGCGGACAGGGAAAAGCAGTACTTC. This sequence encodes CASSPADREKQYF. Based on the CDR3 plus reference TRBV5-5 and TRBJ2-7, the full variable domain is DAGVTQSPTHLIKTRGQQVTLRCSPISGHKSVSWYQQVLGQGPQFIFQYYEKEERGRGNFPDRFSARQFPNYSSELNVNALLLGDSALYLCASSPADREKQYFGPGTRLTVT.

V is TRBV7-9 and J is TRBJ2-7, with 7 nucleotides matching TRBD1. CDR1 is SEHNR and CDR2 is FQNEAQ in the germline V gene (reference sequence). This CDR3 is 17 amino acids long. With V trimmed by 5 bases and J by 2 bases, 15 bases remained unmatched. The CDR3 sequence: CASSPLPPTGSTYEQYF. The CDR3 DNA is TGTGCCAGCAGCCCATTACCCCCGACAGGGTCTACCTACGAGCAGTACTTC.

The chain carries TRBV7-9 and TRBJ2-3, with a possible D match to TRBD2 (5 bases). The CDR3 runs 16 residues. Trimming pared 6 bases from V and 4 bases from J, leaving 20 bases between. Germline CDR1 and CDR2: SEHNR and FQNEAQ (reference sequence). The CDR3 sequence: CASRYTPVTTPDTQYF. Written as DNA, the CDR3 is TGTGCCAGCAGGTATACCCCCGTGACTACCCCAGATACGCAGTATTTT.

The genes are TRBV10-3 and TRBJ1-1, with 8 bases fitting TRBD1. With 2 bases clipped from V and 5 bases from J, the junction kept 4 bases outside the gene matches. This CDR3 has 14 amino acids. Germline CDR1 ENHRY, CDR2 SYGVKD. The CDR3 sequence is CAISEGQGPTEAFF. CDR3 coding DNA: TGTGCCATCAGTGAGGGACAGGGCCCGACTGAAGCTTTCTTT.

This clone was found once. The J gene is TRBJ1-2, the V gene TRBV27, with D maybe TRBD1 (5 bases). CDR1 is MNHEY and CDR2 is SMNVEV in the germline V gene (reference sequence). CDR3 length: 14 residues. The germline V and J ends were trimmed by 5 bases and 4 bases, with 14 bases remaining between them. CDR3 sequence: CASSVRGATYGYTF. The CDR3 DNA sequence: TGTGCCAGCAGTGTGCGGGGCGCGACCTATGGCTACACCTTC.

This clone was picked up a small number of times. The chain recombines TRBV6-6 with TRBJ1-1, with D uncertain. The CDR3 loop spans 13 amino acids. V gave up 9 bases and J gave up 4 bases, with 15 bases separating them. Germline-derived CDR1 and CDR2 are MNHNY and SVGAGI (reference sequence). This chain's CDR3 is CASTTGVVTEAFF. CDR3 coding DNA: TGTGCCAGTACCACGGGAGTAGTCACTGAAGCTTTCTTT.

V is TRBV25-1 and J is TRBJ1-1; perhaps TRBD1 as D (5 bases). CDR1 and CDR2 from the germline V gene are MGHDK and SYGVNS. This CDR3 contains 14 residues. V was pared by 1 base and J by 6 bases, with 12 bases between. The CDR3 loop reads CASSEWQGRAEAFF. The CDR3 DNA follows: TGTGCCAGCAGTGAATGGCAGGGCCGAGCTGAAGCTTTCTTT. Full variable domain (rest looked up from reference TRBV25-1 and TRBJ1-1): EADIYQTPRYLVIGTGKKITLECSQTMGHDKMYWYQQDPGMELHLIHYSYGVNSTEKGDLSSESTVSRIRTEHFPLTLESARPSHTSQYLCASSEWQGRAEAFFGQGTRLTVV.